This is a list of T cell receptor beta chains from one sample in a study of blood T cell repertoires in COVID-19. The table came from immunoSEQ multiplex PCR; TCRdb's copy has only in-frame clones and leaves some out. The sample holds 300,000 or so clones, more than 85% seen once. The sample consisted of peripheral blood. These receptors were taken from a man between 65 and 79 years old with acute or convalescent COVID-19. Each CDR3 is given with its conserved first and last residue. D genes are given only for firm matches. Size is stated for part of the rows, as once, few or many counts, or as a class when the clone is expanded.

TRBV7-2	TRBJ2-3	TRBD2	-	17	TGTGCCAGCAGCTTACGCCCTAGCGGGAGGGCCACAGATACGCAGTATTTT	CASSLRPSGRATDTQYF
TRBV7-2	TRBJ1-1	TRBD1	-	15	TGTGCCAGCAGCTTCACCCAGGGGGCAGGTTTTTCTACTTTCTTT	CASSFTQGAGFSTFF
TRBV20-1	TRBJ1-2	-	-	10	TGCAGTGCTTATAGCTATGGCTACACCTTC	CSAYSYGYTF
TRBV28	TRBJ2-1	TRBD2	-	18	TGTGCCAGCAGTTCTGGACTAGCGGGAGGAAACTCCTACAATGAGCAGTTCTTC	CASSSGLAGGNSYNEQFF
TRBV19	TRBJ2-2	TRBD1	-	15	TGTGCCAGTAGTATACAAGGGACAGGGGGCTGGGAGCTGTTTTTT	CASSIQGTGGWELFF
TRBV11-3	TRBJ2-7	TRBD1	-	15	TGTGCCAGCAGCTTAGGGGGGACAGGCTTCTACGAGCAGTACTTC	CASSLGGTGFYEQYF
TRBV19	TRBJ1-3	TRBD1	-	14	TGTGCCAGTAGTATTGGACAGGAAGAAAACACCATATATTTT	CASSIGQEENTIYF
TRBV2	TRBJ1-4	TRBD1	-	15	TGTGCCAGCAGTGACAACAGGGGGCGGAGTGAAAAACTGTTTTTT	CASSDNRGRSEKLFF
TRBV18	TRBJ2-3	TRBD2	-	16	TGTGCCAGCTCACCTACTCGCGGGAGCAAGGCAGATACGCAGTATTTT	CASSPTRGSKADTQYF
TRBV11-2	TRBJ2-7	-	-	16	TGTGCCAGCAGCTTAGATGGGGGTCAACAGGGCTACGAGCAGTACTTC	CASSLDGGQQGYEQYF
TRBV11-2	TRBJ2-1	TRBD2	-	18	TGTGCCAGCAGTGAACTAGCGGGAGGAAGGAGCTCCTACAATGAGCAGTTCTTC	CASSELAGGRSSYNEQFF
TRBV30	TRBJ2-2	-	-	15	TGTGCCTGGAGTGGACAGGTCGGGATGGGAGGGGAGCTGTTTTTT	CAWSGQVGMGGELFF
TRBV3-1/TRBV3-2	TRBJ1-2	-	-	12	TGTGCCAGCAGCCACACAGGTGAAGGCTACACCTTC	CASSHTGEGYTF
TRBV10-1	TRBJ2-2	-	-	15	TGCGCCAGCAGTGATGAGACTGCGAACACCGGGGAGCTGTTTTTT	CASSDETANTGELFF
TRBV14	TRBJ1-2	-	-	13	TGTGCCAGCAGCCCCACAACGGGATATGGCTACACCTTC	CASSPTTGYGYTF
TRBV7-2	TRBJ1-2	-	-	12	TGTGCCAGCAGCGTTACGGGATATGGCTACACCTTC	CASSVTGYGYTF
TRBV28	TRBJ2-3	-	-	16	TGTGCCAGCAGAATTTTTCTACGAAATTCGAGGGATACGCAGTATTTT	CASRIFLRNSRDTQYF
TRBV9	TRBJ1-2	TRBD1	-	15	TGTGCCAGCAGCGCCCCAGGGGGAATCTACTATGGCTACACCTTC	CASSAPGGIYYGYTF
TRBV10-3	TRBJ1-1	-	-	15	TGTGCCATCAGCCCAGCACAGGATGCTGGCACTGAAGCTTTCTTT	CAISPAQDAGTEAFF
TRBV30	TRBJ1-4	-	-	14	TGTGCCTGGTCAATCTTGGCCCTTAATGAAAAACTGTTTTTT	CAWSILALNEKLFF
TRBV3-1/TRBV3-2	TRBJ2-5	TRBD1	-	14	TGTGCCAGCAGCCCCTCCGACAGGGTAGAGACCCAGTACTTC	CASSPSDRVETQYF
TRBV7-7	TRBJ2-5	TRBD1	-	18	TGTGCCAGCAGCTTAGCGGCCGGGGACAGTGCACTCCAAGAGACCCAGTACTTC	CASSLAAGDSALQETQYF
TRBV19	TRBJ2-5	TRBD1	-	14	TGTGCCAGTAAGGAGACAGGGGCTCAAGAGACCCAGTACTTC	CASKETGAQETQYF
TRBV4-3	TRBJ1-2	TRBD1	-	16	TGCGCCAGCAGCCGCTCGGGACAGGGGACGTCGGGTGGCTACACCTTC	CASSRSGQGTSGGYTF
TRBV6-2/TRBV6-3	TRBJ2-1	-	-	12	TGTGCCAGCAGCAGAGGGGGCAATGAGCAGTTCTTC	CASSRGGNEQFF
TRBV27	TRBJ1-2	TRBD1	-	13	TGTGCCAGCAGTTTATCCGAACAGGGGGTCTACACCTTC	CASSLSEQGVYTF
TRBV24-1	TRBJ1-2	TRBD1	-	15	TGTGCCACCAGTAAAGGACAGGGTGAAGTGAGAGGCTACACCTTC	CATSKGQGEVRGYTF
TRBV7-2	TRBJ2-7	TRBD2	-	17	TGTGCCAGCAGCTTCGGACTAGCGGGAGGTGCGCCCTACGAGCAGTACTTC	CASSFGLAGGAPYEQYF
TRBV3-1/TRBV3-2	TRBJ2-2	TRBD2	once	14	TGTGCCAGCAGGGAAGCGGGAGTAACCGGGGAGCTGTTTTTT	CASREAGVTGELFF
TRBV19	TRBJ1-1	-	-	14	TGTGCCAGTAGCGATAGACTGTTTGGTCGTGAAGCTTTCTTT	CASSDRLFGREAFF
TRBV5-1	TRBJ2-1	TRBD2	-	17	TGCGCCAGCAGCCTTAGCGGGGGGCCTACCTATTACAATGAGCAGTTCTTC	CASSLSGGPTYYNEQFF
TRBV12-3/TRBV12-4	TRBJ2-7	-	-	12	TGTGCCAGCAGATTCGGTGAGGCCGAGCAGTACTTC	CASRFGEAEQYF
TRBV28	TRBJ1-5	TRBD1	-	16	TGTGCCAGCAGTTTACTGGGACAGGGGCCCTATCAGCCCCAGCATTTT	CASSLLGQGPYQPQHF
TRBV7-8	TRBJ2-1	-	-	17	TGTGCCAGCAGCTTACCTGCGGGGGCGGGGGCCTACAATGAGCAGTTCTTC	CASSLPAGAGAYNEQFF
TRBV6-2/TRBV6-3	TRBJ1-5	-	few	14	TGTGCCAGCAGTTACTCGGGGCTCGAACAGCCCCAGCATTTT	CASSYSGLEQPQHF
TRBV19	TRBJ2-4	TRBD1	-	15	TGTGCCAGTAGTATAGATGGGACAGCGAGAAACATTCAGTACTTC	CASSIDGTARNIQYF
TRBV6-6	TRBJ2-5	-	-	14	TGTGCCAGCAGTTACCGGACAGCTCAAGAGACCCAGTACTTC	CASSYRTAQETQYF
TRBV20-1	TRBJ2-4	TRBD1	-	15	TGCAGTGCTAGTGGGACAGGGGACCGTGAAAACATTCAGTACTTC	CSASGTGDRENIQYF
TRBV5-8	TRBJ2-3	-	-	15	TGTGCCAGCAGACACACGAGAGAGGGCTCAGATACGCAGTATTTT	CASRHTREGSDTQYF
TRBV15	TRBJ1-1	-	-	16	TGTGCCACCAGCAGATCCACGCGGGAAGCTCCCCATGGAGCTTTCTTT	CATSRSTREAPHGAFF
TRBV18	TRBJ1-6	TRBD1	-	15	TGTGCCAGCTCACCGACGACAGGGCATAATTCACCCCTCCACTTT	CASSPTTGHNSPLHF
TRBV2	TRBJ2-5	-	-	14	TGTGCCAGCAGCAACAGGGGACTCCAAGAGACCCAGTACTTC	CASSNRGLQETQYF
TRBV15	TRBJ2-7	TRBD1	-	16	TGTGCCACCAGGCCAGGGACAGGGATTAGCTCCTACGAGCAGTACTTC	CATRPGTGISSYEQYF
TRBV5-5	TRBJ2-5	-	-	13	TGTGCCAGCAGCTTTTGGACTCAAGAGACCCAGTACTTC	CASSFWTQETQYF
TRBV18	TRBJ2-1	TRBD2	once	14	TGTGCCAGCTCACAATTAGCGGGAGGAAATGAGCAGTTCTTC	CASSQLAGGNEQFF
TRBV2	TRBJ2-3	-	-	14	TGTGCCAGCAAAGAGGCTCTACCCACAGATACGCAGTATTTT	CASKEALPTDTQYF
TRBV28	TRBJ1-2	TRBD1	-	14	TGTGCCAGCAGAACCTTGGGACAGGGCTATGGCTACACCTTC	CASRTLGQGYGYTF
TRBV4-3	TRBJ2-4	TRBD1	once	15	TGCGCCAGCAGCCAAGGCGTCCACAGGGGAGACATTCAGTACTTC	CASSQGVHRGDIQYF
TRBV19	TRBJ1-2	-	few	13	TGTGCCAGTAGTACCGGCGGGGACTATGGCTACACCTTC	CASSTGGDYGYTF
TRBV18	TRBJ1-3	TRBD1	-	12	TGTGCCAGCTCAACTCCCGGGACAGGAATATATTTT	CASSTPGTGIYF
TRBV9	TRBJ1-3	TRBD1	-	15	TGTGCCAGCAGCCGGGACAGGGACTCTGGAAACACCATATATTTT	CASSRDRDSGNTIYF
TRBV10-3	TRBJ1-2	-	-	14	TGTGCCACCACTCAAAAGACGGAAACCTTGCGGTACACCTTC	CATTQKTETLRYTF
TRBV5-1	TRBJ1-3	-	-	17	TGCGCCAGCAGCTTCACAGGGTTGACTCGGTCCGGAAACACCATATATTTT	CASSFTGLTRSGNTIYF
TRBV7-2	TRBJ1-5	-	-	13	TGTGCCAGCAGCCCCGCAGTCTATCAGCCCCAGCATTTT	CASSPAVYQPQHF
TRBV5-1	TRBJ2-2	-	-	16	TGCGCCAGCAGCTTGGTCCCGGGGGATACCGCCGGGGAGCTGTTTTTT	CASSLVPGDTAGELFF
TRBV29-1	TRBJ2-5	-	-	13	TGCAGCGTTGACCGCTCTCCAGGGGAGACCCAGTACTTC	CSVDRSPGETQYF
TRBV5-1	TRBJ2-3	TRBD2	-	17	TGCGCCAGCAGCTTGGCGGGGACTAGCGGGGCTCAGGGTACGCAGTATTTT	CASSLAGTSGAQGTQYF
TRBV19	TRBJ1-1	-	-	15	TGTGCCAGTAGTCAATACGACATCCCCAACACTGAAGCTTTCTTT	CASSQYDIPNTEAFF
TRBV18	TRBJ2-3	TRBD2	-	15	TGTGCCAGCTCATCCCTAGCGGGAATCACAGATACGCAGTATTTT	CASSSLAGITDTQYF
TRBV3-1/TRBV3-2	TRBJ1-6	TRBD1	few	17	TGTGCCAGCAGCCAAGAAACAGGGGTTGTGGGTAATTCACCCCTCCACTTT	CASSQETGVVGNSPLHF